The 28 T cell receptor beta chains below all came from one sample that was sequenced in a study of T cell clonality in common variable immunodeficiency. Measured with immunoSEQ multiplex PCR; TCRdb has only the in-frame clones, and not every one. The sample has about 34,000 clones, none seen only once. Sequencing input: peripheral blood mononuclear cells. These receptors were collected from a person aged 18-70 years in good health.

This clone was observed at least ten times. The observed sequence ends 3 residues before the CDR3 terminus, with the missing tail filled in from the germline J gene. V and J are TRBV6-1 and TRBJ2-1; the D is unclear. The V end lost 3 bases, the J end lost 6 bases, and 9 bases lay between the germline ends. The CDR3 is 13 residues long. Germline V gene data show CDR1 as MNHNS and CDR2 as SASEGT. CDR3 residues: CASSEVSSNEQFF. The sequenced CDR3 bases are TGTGCCAGCAGTGAGGTAAGCTCCAATGAG.

This clone showed up just a few times. A much larger clone lies one base from this, so it may be a read error. From the germline J gene comes the end of the CDR3, since the read stops 3 residues before it. Other nucleotide sequences from this sample produce the same CDR3. The V gene is TRBV7-2, the J gene TRBJ2-5; tentative D call: TRBD2 (6 bases). The CDR3 consists of 12 residues. CDR1 is SGHTA, CDR2 FQGNSA, per germline. CDR3 DNA, as far as it was read: TGCGCCAGCAGCCGGGACTCTATGACC. Translating it yields CASSRDSMT. The entire CDR3 reads CASSRDSMTQYF. The whole variable domain, remainder taken from reference TRBV7-2 and TRBJ2-5, is GAGVSQSPSNKVTEKGKDVELRCDPISGHTALYWYRQSLGQGLEFLIYFQGNSAPDKSGLPSDRFSAERTGGSVSTLTIQRTQQEDSAVYLCASSRDSMTQYFGPGTRLLVL.

The sample holds many counts of this clone. CDR3 sequence reads: CASLPQRSNTEAFF. CDR3 bases read: TGTGCCAGCCTCCCACAGCGGAGTAACACTGAA. The V call is TRBV18, the J call TRBJ1-1; D is ambiguous. The read stops 3 residues short of the end of the CDR3; the missing end is completed from the germline J gene. CDR1 KGHSH and CDR2 LQKENI come from the germline V gene. V lost 8 bases and J 2 bases, leaving 15 bases between the germline ends. This CDR3 contains 14 residues.

This clone was observed at least ten times. The read halts 3 residues ahead of the CDR3 end, with the missing end drawn from the germline J gene. This chain links TRBV30 with TRBJ2-1; the D gene is possibly TRBD2 (5 bases). Trimming took off 3 bases at V and 8 bases at J, with 14 bases between the two ends. Germline lookup yields CDR1 GTSNPN and CDR2 SVGIG (reference sequence). The CDR3 totals 13 residues. CDR3 DNA (partial): TGTGCCTGGAGAATAGCGCCCGGGGATGAG. Translated: CAWRIAPGDE. The whole CDR3 protein reads CAWRIAPGDEQFF.

This clone appeared many times. The read terminates 3 residues ahead of where the CDR3 ends, so the germline J gene completes it. The gene calls are TRBV7-9 and TRBJ1-1; TRBD1 is a possible D gene (6 bases). The CDR3 totals 13 residues. CDR1 is SEHNR, CDR2 FQNEAQ, per germline (reference sequence). Trimming stripped 0 bases from V and 6 bases from J, with 8 bases between. CDR3 protein: CASSLAEGAEAFF. The CDR3 bases that were read are TGTGCCAGCAGCTTAGCGGAGGGGGCTGAA. The full variable domain, with the rest looked up from reference TRBV7-9 and TRBJ1-1, is DTGVSQNPRHKITKRGQNVTFRCDPISEHNRLYWYRQTLGQGPEFLTYFQNEAQLEKSRLLSDRFSAERPKGSFSTLEIQRTEQGDSAMYLCASSLAEGAEAFFGQGTRLTVV.

This clone has at least ten counts. The junction does not match germline at one end; this may be a read error. The covered CDR3 bases are TGTGCCAGCAGCCTAGCGGGGGGGCGATGGGAGACC. This codes for CASSLAGGRWET. The complete CDR3 protein is CASSLAGGRWETQYF. The chain recombines TRBV7-2 with TRBJ2-5, with 12 bases lining up with TRBD2. Read coverage stops 3 residues before the CDR3 terminus; the germline J gene supplies the remainder. This CDR3 is 15 amino acids long. Germline V CDR1 and CDR2: SGHTA, FQGNSA.

The sample holds many counts of this clone. The read halts 3 residues ahead of the CDR3 end, with the missing end drawn from the germline J gene. The genes are TRBV20-1 and TRBJ2-1; 13 bases match TRBD2. Germline V gives CDR1 DFQATT, CDR2 SNEGSKA (reference sequence). The length of the CDR3 is 20 residues. V lost 1 base, J lost 2 bases, and 14 bases stayed unmatched. The CDR3 region is CSARVLEGLAGKRAYNEQFF. The CDR3 bases that were read are TGCAGTGCTAGAGTCTTAGAGGGACTAGCGGGAAAAAGGGCCTACAATGAG.

This clone was counted ten times or more. The CDR3 here is CSALLLSGAYGYTF. Incomplete CDR3 DNA: TGCAGTGCCCTCTTACTATCAGGGGCCTATGGC. The rearrangement uses TRBV20-1 and TRBJ1-2; tentatively, D is TRBD1 (6 bases). Sequencing ends 3 residues short of the CDR3 end; the germline J gene provides the rest. V shed 6 bases and J shed 4 bases, with 18 bases lying between them. Germline V gives CDR1 DFQATT, CDR2 SNEGSKA (reference sequence). The CDR3 has 14 amino acids.

This clone was counted at least ten times. The CDR3 is cut off 3 residues early in the read; its end comes from the germline J gene. The chain uses TRBV5-1 and TRBJ1-1; unclear D gene. Trimming removed 1 base at V and 0 bases at J, with 7 bases between. The length of the CDR3 is 14 residues. Germline-derived CDR1 and CDR2 are SGHRS and YFSETQ. The CDR3 region is CASSLSTMNTEAFF. Partial CDR3 DNA: TGCGCCAGCAGCTTGTCGACAATGAACACTGAA.

This clone was observed at least ten times. Partial CDR3 DNA: TGCAGTGCCGACCCTGACACGACCTACAATGAG. It specifies CSADPDTTYNE. The complete CDR3 sequence is CSADPDTTYNEQFF. The gene calls are TRBV20-1 and TRBJ2-1; the D is unclear. Coverage ceases 3 residues before the CDR3 finishes, and the germline J gene fills in the end. Trimming took off 6 bases at V and 2 bases at J, with 14 bases between the two ends. Germline V gene lookup returns CDR1 DFQATT and CDR2 SNEGSKA (reference sequence). The CDR3 consists of 14 residues.

This clone was recorded at least ten times. The read ends 3 residues before the CDR3 terminus; that terminus is restored from the germline J gene. The V call is TRBV20-1, the J call TRBJ2-1; 8 bases are shared with TRBD1. Germline lookup yields CDR1 DFQATT and CDR2 SNEGSKA (reference sequence). The CDR3 sequence is 14 residues long. The trim removed 6 bases at V and 8 bases at J, leaving 12 bases unmatched. Partial CDR3 DNA: TGCAGTGCCCCAGGACAGGGTGATGGGCATGAG. This translates into CSAPGQGDGHE. The complete CDR3 sequence is CSAPGQGDGHEQFF.

This clone was counted at least ten times. The read falls 3 residues short of the CDR3 end, and the missing part is taken from the germline J gene. This rearrangement joins TRBV29-1 to TRBJ2-1; a possible D gene is TRBD2 (6 bases). The germline CDR1 and CDR2 sequences are SQVTM and ANQGSEA. Trimming removed 8 bases from V and 0 bases from J, with 20 bases in between. This CDR3 is 16 amino acids long. CDR3 region: CSPMRVAASSYNEQFF. CDR3 DNA, as far as it was read: TGCAGCCCCATGAGGGTAGCGGCCAGCTCCTACAATGAG.

This clone came up many times. Sequencing ends 3 residues short of the CDR3 end; the germline J gene provides the rest. The V gene is TRBV6-2 or TRBV6-3, the J gene TRBJ2-4; maybe TRBD2 (6 bases). The germline V and J ends were trimmed by 8 bases and 3 bases, with 17 bases remaining between them. The CDR3 has 15 amino acids. Germline lookup yields CDR1 MNHEY and CDR2 SVGEGT. The CDR3 bases that were read are TGTGCCAGCTCAGCCGGAGGGGCAGGCAAAAACATT. Residues: CASSAGGAGKNI. The whole CDR3 sequence reads CASSAGGAGKNIQYF.

This clone was detected many times. The missing CDR3 end, 3 residues past where the read stops, is filled in from the germline J gene. The V call is TRBV20-1, the J call TRBJ2-5, with no clear D. V gave up 5 bases and J gave up 2 bases, with 15 bases separating them. Germline-derived CDR1 and CDR2 are DFQATT and SNEGSKA (reference sequence). The CDR3 runs to 14 residues. The CDR3 bases that were read are TGCAGTGCTCTCCTCCAAGGGCCGCAAGAGACC. Protein: CSALLQGPQET. The complete CDR3 protein is CSALLQGPQETQYF.

Ten or more counts support this clone. The read terminates 3 residues ahead of where the CDR3 ends, so the germline J gene completes it. The chain links TRBV30 to TRBJ2-1, with TRBD2 identical over 7 bases. The CDR3 runs to 13 residues. CDR1 and CDR2 (germline): GTSNPN, SVGIG (reference sequence). J lost 6 bases, V lost 1 base, and 3 bases had no gene match. The CDR3 here is CAWSGQRGNEQFF. Incomplete CDR3 DNA: TGTGCCTGGAGTGGACAGCGGGGCAATGAG.

This clone was observed many times. CDR3 amino acids: CAWSPLTGILAGANVLTF. The CDR3 bases that were read are TGTGCCTGGAGTCCTCTGACAGGGATCCTCGCTGGGGCCAACGTC. The V call is TRBV30, the J call TRBJ2-6; TRBD1 matches 7 bases. The CDR3 end is not reached by the read, which stops 3 residues before it; the germline J gene fills it in. The CDR3 is made up of 18 amino acids. Unmatched junction bases numbered 12, after V lost 2 bases and J lost 2 bases. Germline CDR1 GTSNPN, CDR2 SVGIG (reference sequence).

This clone was detected many times. The CDR3 sequence: CASGFVPGTSGLSSYEQYF. The covered CDR3 bases are TGTGCTAGTGGTTTTGTTCCCGGGACTAGCGGCTTGAGCTCCTACGAG. This rearrangement joins TRBV12-5 to TRBJ2-7, with 11 bases fitting TRBD2. The CDR3 goes on 3 residues after the read ends, and that part is filled in from the germline J gene. J lost 0 bases, V lost 3 bases, and 13 bases had no gene match. Germline V gene data show CDR1 as LGHNT and CDR2 as FRNRAP. The CDR3 has 19 residues.

This clone has at least ten counts. The sequence runs out 3 residues before the end of the CDR3; the remainder is reconstructed from the germline J gene. V usage is TRBV5-1 and J usage is TRBJ1-1; TRBD1 is a possible D gene (5 bases). Germline-derived CDR1 and CDR2 are SGHRS and YFSETQ. V gave up 4 bases and J gave up 2 bases, with 18 bases separating them. The CDR3 loop spans 16 amino acids. CDR3 DNA, as far as it was read: TGCGCCAGCAGCACGGGGGACGGATCAATCAACACTGAA. As protein: CASSTGDGSINTE. The CDR3 reads in full as CASSTGDGSINTEAFF. The full variable domain, rest sourced from reference TRBV5-1 and TRBJ1-1, is KAGVTQTPRYLIKTRGQQVTLSCSPISGHRSVSWYQQTPGQGLQFLFEYFSETQRNKGNFPGRFSGRQFSNSRSEMNVSTLELGDSALYLCASSTGDGSINTEAFFGQGTRLTVV.

This clone was detected many times. The read ends 3 residues before the CDR3 terminus; that terminus is restored from the germline J gene. The chain couples TRBV30 to TRBJ2-1; 7 bases align to TRBD2. V was pared by 5 bases and J by 5 bases, with 6 bases of the junction left unmatched. Per the germline V gene, CDR1 is GTSNPN and CDR2 is SVGIG (reference sequence). The CDR3 contains 13 residues. This CDR3 reads CAWDNGGNNEQFF. Incomplete CDR3 DNA: TGTGCCTGGGATAACGGGGGGAACAATGAG.

There are many counts of this clone. The read halts 3 residues ahead of the CDR3 end, with the missing end drawn from the germline J gene. The chain joins TRBV20-1 to TRBJ2-1, with 7 bases aligning to TRBD2. Germline trimming cut 3 bases from V and 0 bases from J; bases unmatched to any gene: 8. The CDR3 has 16 amino acids. Germline CDR1 DFQATT, CDR2 SNEGSKA (reference sequence). The CDR3 bases that were read are TGCAGTGCTAGGGGCCTAGCGGCGAGCTCCTACAATGAG. This translates into CSARGLAASSYNE. The complete CDR3 protein is CSARGLAASSYNEQFF.

This clone was recorded at least ten times. This CDR3 reads CASSLQGGVLETQYF. The CDR3 bases that were read are TGCGCCAGCAGCTTACAGGGAGGCGTTCTGGAGACC. The chain joins TRBV5-1 to TRBJ2-5; D assignment may be TRBD1 or TRBD2 (6 bases each). The read is 3 residues too short to cover the CDR3 end, so that end is filled in from the germline J gene. Trimming took off 2 bases at V and 5 bases at J, with 16 bases between the two ends. This CDR3 contains 15 residues. Germline V gives CDR1 SGHRS, CDR2 YFSETQ.

Many counts were recorded for this clone. The read halts 3 residues ahead of the CDR3 end, with the missing end drawn from the germline J gene. V is TRBV30 and J is TRBJ2-5, with 12 bases fitting TRBD2. V was clipped by 3 bases and J by 4 bases; unmatched bases: 9. This CDR3 comprises 16 residues. Germline loops: CDR1 GTSNPN, CDR2 SVGIG (reference sequence). The DNA read from the CDR3 is TGTGCCTGGAGCGGGGCTAGCGGGAGGGAGGGAGAGACC. Amino acid sequence: CAWSGASGREGET. The whole CDR3 protein reads CAWSGASGREGETQYF.

Many counts were recorded for this clone. The read finishes 3 residues shy of the CDR3 end, and the germline J gene is used to complete it. The chain carries TRBV11-1 and TRBJ1-2, with D possibly TRBD1 on 5 matching bases. The V gene's germline CDR1 is SGHAT and CDR2 FQDESV (reference sequence). The CDR3 sequence is 13 residues long. Trimming shortened V by 5 bases and J by 6 bases, and 13 bases separated the two germline ends. CDR3 DNA (partial): TGTGCCAGCAGCGCGGCTGGGGGGAATGGC. Translating it yields CASSAAGGNG. The CDR3, in full, reads CASSAAGGNGYTF.

This clone was recorded at least ten times. The read ends 3 residues before the CDR3 terminus; that terminus is restored from the germline J gene. The V call is TRBV10-3, the J call TRBJ2-5; perhaps TRBD2 as D (6 bases). The V gene lost 11 bases and the J gene lost 4 bases, with 20 bases spanning the gap. This CDR3 contains 14 residues. CDR1 is ENHRY and CDR2 is SYGVKD in the germline V gene. CDR3 in amino acids: CAATSGAGRETQYF. The sequenced CDR3 bases are TGTGCCGCAACCTCTGGAGCGGGCCGAGAGACC.

This clone appeared many times. The read ends 3 residues shy of where the CDR3 ends; the end is completed using the germline J gene. This chain links TRBV27 with TRBJ1-1, with 11 bases that match TRBD1. The CDR3 has 17 residues. In germline, CDR1 is MNHEY, CDR2 SMNVEV (reference sequence). V gave up 7 bases and J gave up 5 bases; unmatched junction bases: 15. CDR3 sequence reads: CASTIGPGQGAGTEAFF. The sequenced part of the CDR3 DNA is TGTGCCAGCACCATAGGTCCCGGACAGGGGGCAGGGACTGAA.

At least ten counts were recorded for this clone. The CDR3 end falls 3 residues outside the read, so it is completed with the germline J gene. This rearrangement joins TRBV19 to TRBJ1-2; 8 bases map to TRBD1. CDR3 length: 14 residues. CDR1 and CDR2 (germline): LNHDA, SQIVND (reference sequence). CDR3 protein: CASSILRTGRGYTF. CDR3 DNA (partial): TGTGCCAGTAGTATACTTCGGACAGGGCGAGGC.

The table lists this clone with many counts. The CDR3 goes on 3 residues after the read ends, and that part is filled in from the germline J gene. The J gene is TRBJ2-7, the V gene TRBV14, with D perhaps matching TRBD1 (6 bases). V dropped 3 bases and J dropped 3 bases, with 9 bases sitting between them. Germline V CDR1 and CDR2: SGHDN, FVKESK. This CDR3 spans 13 amino acids. The chain's CDR3 is CASSQDSSYEQYF. CDR3 bases read: TGTGCCAGCAGCCAGGACAGCAGCTACGAG.

This clone was seen ten or more times. The read is 3 residues too short to cover the CDR3 end, so that end is filled in from the germline J gene. This chain uses TRBV6-2 or TRBV6-3 with TRBJ2-7; D possibly corresponds to TRBD2 (6 bases). The germline V gene encodes CDR1 MNHEY and CDR2 SVGEGT. Trimming removed 4 bases from V and 2 bases from J, with 12 bases in between. The CDR3 loop spans 14 amino acids. The CDR3 region is CASSSSGFPYEQYF. The sequenced part of the CDR3 DNA is TGTGCCAGCAGTTCGAGCGGGTTTCCCTACGAG.